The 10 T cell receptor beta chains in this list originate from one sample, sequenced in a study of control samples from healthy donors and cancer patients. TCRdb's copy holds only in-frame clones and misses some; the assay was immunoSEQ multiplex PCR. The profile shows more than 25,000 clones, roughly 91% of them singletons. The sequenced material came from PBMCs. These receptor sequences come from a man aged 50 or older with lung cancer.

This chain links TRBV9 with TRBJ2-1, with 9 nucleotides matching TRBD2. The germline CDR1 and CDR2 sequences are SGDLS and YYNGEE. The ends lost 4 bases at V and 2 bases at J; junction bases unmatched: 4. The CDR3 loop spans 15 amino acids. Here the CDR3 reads CASSIAGATYNEQFF. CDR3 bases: TGTGCCAGCAGCATAGCGGGGGCGACCTACAATGAGCAGTTCTTC.

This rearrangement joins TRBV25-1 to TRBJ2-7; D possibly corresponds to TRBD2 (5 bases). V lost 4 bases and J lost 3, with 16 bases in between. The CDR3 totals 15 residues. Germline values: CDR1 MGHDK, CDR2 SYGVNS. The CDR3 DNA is TGTGCCAGCAGTGGGAAGGTGGGGAGTGACTACGAGCAGTACTTC. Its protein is CASSGKVGSDYEQYF.

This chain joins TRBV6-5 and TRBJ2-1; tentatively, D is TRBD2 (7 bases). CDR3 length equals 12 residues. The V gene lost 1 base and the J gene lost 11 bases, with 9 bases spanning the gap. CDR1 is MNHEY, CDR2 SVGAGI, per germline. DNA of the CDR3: TGTGCCAGCAGTTACTTCGGGGGGCAGCAGTTCTTC. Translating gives CASSYFGGQQFF.

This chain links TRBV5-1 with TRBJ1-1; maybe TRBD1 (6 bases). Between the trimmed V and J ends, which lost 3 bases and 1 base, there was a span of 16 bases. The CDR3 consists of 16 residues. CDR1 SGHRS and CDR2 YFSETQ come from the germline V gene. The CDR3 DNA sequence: TGCGCCAGCAGCTCGATTCCAGGGGCGGGGAACACTGAAGCTTTCTTT. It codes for CASSSIPGAGNTEAFF.

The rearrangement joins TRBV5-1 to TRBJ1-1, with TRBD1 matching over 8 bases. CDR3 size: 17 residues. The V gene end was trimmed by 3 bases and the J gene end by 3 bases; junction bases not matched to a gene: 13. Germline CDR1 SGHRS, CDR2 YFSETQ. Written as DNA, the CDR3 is TGCGCCAGCAGCTCGCATGACAGGGGTTTGCGTGACACTGAAGCTTTCTTT. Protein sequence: CASSSHDRGLRDTEAFF.

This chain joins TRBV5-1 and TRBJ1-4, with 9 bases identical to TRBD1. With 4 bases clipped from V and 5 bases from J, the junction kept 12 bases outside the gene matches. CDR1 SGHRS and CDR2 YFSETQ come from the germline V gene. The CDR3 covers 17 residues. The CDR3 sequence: CASSLQGAFERNEKLFF. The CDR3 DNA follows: TGCGCCAGCAGCCTACAGGGGGCATTTGAGCGGAATGAAAAACTGTTTTTT. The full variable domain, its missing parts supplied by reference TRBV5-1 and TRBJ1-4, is KAGVTQTPRYLIKTRGQQVTLSCSPISGHRSVSWYQQTPGQGLQFLFEYFSETQRNKGNFPGRFSGRQFSNSRSEMNVSTLELGDSALYLCASSLQGAFERNEKLFFGSGTQLSVL.

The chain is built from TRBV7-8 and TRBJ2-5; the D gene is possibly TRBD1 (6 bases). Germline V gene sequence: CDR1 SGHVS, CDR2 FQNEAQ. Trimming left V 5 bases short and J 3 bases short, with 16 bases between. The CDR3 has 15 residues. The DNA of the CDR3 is TGTGCCAGCAGCCACCACAGGGACACCAAAGAGACCCAGTACTTC. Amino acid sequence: CASSHHRDTKETQYF. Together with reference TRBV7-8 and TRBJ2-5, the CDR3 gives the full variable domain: GAGVSQSPRYKVAKRGQDVALRCDPISGHVSLFWYQQALGQGPEFLTYFQNEAQLDKSGLPSDRFFAERPEGSVSTLKIQRTQQEDSAVYLCASSHHRDTKETQYFGPGTRLLVL.

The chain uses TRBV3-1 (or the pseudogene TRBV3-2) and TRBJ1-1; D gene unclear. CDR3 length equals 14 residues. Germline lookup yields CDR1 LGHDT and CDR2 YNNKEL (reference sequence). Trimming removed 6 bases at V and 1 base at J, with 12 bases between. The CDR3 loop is CASSLVRTNTEAFF. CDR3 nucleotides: TGTGCCAGCAGTCTTGTCCGGACGAACACTGAAGCTTTCTTT.

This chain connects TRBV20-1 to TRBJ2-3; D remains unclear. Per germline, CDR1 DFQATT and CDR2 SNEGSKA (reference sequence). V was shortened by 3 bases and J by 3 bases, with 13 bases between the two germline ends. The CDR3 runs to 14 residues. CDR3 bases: TGCAGTGCTAGTACTCCTAAATCAACAGATACGCAGTATTTT. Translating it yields CSASTPKSTDTQYF.

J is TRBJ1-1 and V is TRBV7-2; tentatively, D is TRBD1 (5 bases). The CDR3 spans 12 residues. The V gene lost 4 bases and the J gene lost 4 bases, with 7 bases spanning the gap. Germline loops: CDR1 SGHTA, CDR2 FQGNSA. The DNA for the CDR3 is TGTGCCAGCAGCTGGGACGGCACTGAAGCTTTCTTT. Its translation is CASSWDGTEAFF.